The text below deals with one T cell receptor (beta chain). The data were obtained in a study of blood T cell repertoires in COVID-19. Looking at the study overall: Acute and convalescent COVID-19 samples came from the United States, Italy and Spain. T cells, B-cell-depleted T cells, or PBMCs provided the cDNA or gDNA that served as material.

Trimming removed 6 bases from V and 5 bases from J; junction bases left unmatched: 5. Germline assignment: CDR1 LNHDA and CDR2 SQIVND (reference sequence). The CDR3 is 13 residues long. Patients from Seattle were sampled longitudinally, starting during active infection. Authors' processing steps: Cell counts per sample came from amplifying reference gene primers. Some clones are missing from TCRdb's copy, which holds only in-frame ones; the method was immunoSEQ multiplex PCR. V, J and clone size were drawn from that table, and D and trimming were deduced from the DNA. The profile covers about 350,000 clones, with roughly nine tenths appearing a single time and roughly 3.9% taken by the ten largest.

The TCR was taken from a woman in her sixties or seventies with COVID-19, enrolled during active disease. The specimen sequenced was peripheral blood. V gene TRBV19 combines with J gene TRBJ1-2, with 8 positions matching TRBD1. The CDR3 loop reads CASRPGQAYGYTF. CDR3 nucleotide sequence: TGTGCCAGTAGACCGGGACAGGCATATGGCTACACCTTC.